The T cell receptor (beta chain) described here comes from a study of T cell repertoires in cytomegalovirus infection. As for the study in general: Both a matching HLA type and CMV infection were indicated by public TCR beta signatures.

Trimming stripped 5 bases from V and 7 bases from J, with 9 bases between. This CDR3 has 11 residues. Germline lookup yields CDR1 SGHDT and CDR2 YYEEEE. In this sample, this clonotype turned up a few times. TCRdb used MiXCR to reprocess the reads, holding one entry per CDR3 protein. Of about 230,000 distinct CDR3 sequences in the sample, 22% are singletons; the top ten hold 15% to 20%. Sequences were obtained from CD8+ T cells from PBMCs. This sequence originates from a human donor in good health (CMV status not recorded). Some clones in this sample may be carry-over from other donors' samples. The chain links TRBV5-6 to TRBJ1-2; D not certain. In DNA, the CDR3 is TGTGCCAGCAGATCCACCCTTGGCTACACCTTC. Protein product: CASRSTLGYTF.